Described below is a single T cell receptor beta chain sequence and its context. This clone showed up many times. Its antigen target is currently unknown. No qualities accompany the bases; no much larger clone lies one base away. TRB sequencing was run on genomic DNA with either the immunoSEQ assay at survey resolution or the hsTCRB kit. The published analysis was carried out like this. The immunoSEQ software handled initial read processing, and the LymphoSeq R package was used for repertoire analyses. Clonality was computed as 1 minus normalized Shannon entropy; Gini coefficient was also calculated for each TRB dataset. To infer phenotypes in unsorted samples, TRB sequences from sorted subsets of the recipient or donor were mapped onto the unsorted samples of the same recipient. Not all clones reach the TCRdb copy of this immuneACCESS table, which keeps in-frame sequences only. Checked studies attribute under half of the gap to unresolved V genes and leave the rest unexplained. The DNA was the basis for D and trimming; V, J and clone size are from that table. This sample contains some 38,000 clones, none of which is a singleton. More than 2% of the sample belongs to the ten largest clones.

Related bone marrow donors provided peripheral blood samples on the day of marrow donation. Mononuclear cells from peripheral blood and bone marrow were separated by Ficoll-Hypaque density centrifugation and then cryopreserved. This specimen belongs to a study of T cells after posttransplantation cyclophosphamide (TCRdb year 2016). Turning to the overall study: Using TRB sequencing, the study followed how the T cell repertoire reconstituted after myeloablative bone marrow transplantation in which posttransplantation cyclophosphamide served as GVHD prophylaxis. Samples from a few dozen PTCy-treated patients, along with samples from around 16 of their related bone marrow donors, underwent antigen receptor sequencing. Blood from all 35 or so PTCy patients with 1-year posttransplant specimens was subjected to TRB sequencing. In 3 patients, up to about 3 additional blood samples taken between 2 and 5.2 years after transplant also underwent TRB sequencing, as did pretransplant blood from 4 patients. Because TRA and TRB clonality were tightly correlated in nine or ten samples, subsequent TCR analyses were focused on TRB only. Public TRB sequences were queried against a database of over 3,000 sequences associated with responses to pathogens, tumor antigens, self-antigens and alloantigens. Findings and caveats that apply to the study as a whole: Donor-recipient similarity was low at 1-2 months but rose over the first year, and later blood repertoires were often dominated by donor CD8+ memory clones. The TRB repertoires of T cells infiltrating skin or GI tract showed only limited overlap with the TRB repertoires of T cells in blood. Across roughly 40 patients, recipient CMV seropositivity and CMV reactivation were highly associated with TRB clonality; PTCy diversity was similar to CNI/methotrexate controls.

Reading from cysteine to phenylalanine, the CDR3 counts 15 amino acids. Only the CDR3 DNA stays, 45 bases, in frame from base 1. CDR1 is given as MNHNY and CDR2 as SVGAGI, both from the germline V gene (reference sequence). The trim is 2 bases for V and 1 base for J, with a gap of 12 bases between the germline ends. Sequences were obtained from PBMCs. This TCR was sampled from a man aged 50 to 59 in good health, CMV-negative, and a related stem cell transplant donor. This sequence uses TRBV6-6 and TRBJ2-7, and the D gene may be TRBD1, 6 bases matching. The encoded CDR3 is CASSYPLTGSYEQYF. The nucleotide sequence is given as TGTGCCAGCAGTTACCCCCTCACAGGGTCCTACGAGCAGTACTTC.